One and the same sample provided the 16 T cell receptor beta chains below, sequenced in a study of spatial heterogeneity in lung cancer. TCRdb re-called the 5' RACE reads through MiXCR, storing one row per CDR3 protein. The repertoire holds roughly 120,000 distinct CDR3 sequences, with less than 15% as singletons. Regarding time point: blood at routine non-recurrence follow-up after resection. Frozen PBMC, nontumor lung or tumor provided whole RNA, which was sequenced unsorted. The material sequenced was PBMCs, taken at follow-up. The receptors originated from a male donor with early-stage non-small cell lung cancer.

This chain links TRBV28 with TRBJ2-6, with no clear D. The CDR3 consists of 18 residues. Trimming left V 2 bases short and J 0 bases short, with 14 bases between. Germline V gene data show CDR1 as MDHEN and CDR2 as SYDVKM. The CDR3 DNA sequence: TGTGCCAGCAGTTTAGATTTGACCTCTAGCTCTGGGGCCAACGTCCTGACTTTC. It translates to CASSLDLTSSSGANVLTF.

This clonotype was detected a few times. V usage is TRBV6-2 or TRBV6-3 and J usage is TRBJ2-1; perhaps TRBD1 as D (5 bases). Germline V gives CDR1 MNHEY, CDR2 SVGEGT. The CDR3 runs to 15 residues. V was trimmed by 0 bases and J by 11 bases, leaving 17 bases between them. CDR3 residues: CASSYSPRDVGKQFF. CDR3 DNA: TGTGCCAGCAGTTACTCGCCCAGGGATGTCGGTAAGCAGTTCTTC.

This clonotype was detected only a few times. CDR3 nucleotide sequence: TGCGCCAGCAGCCAAAGGGAGTCGGGCTATGGCTACACCTTC. Its protein product is CASSQRESGYGYTF. The gene calls are TRBV4-1 and TRBJ1-2; D remains unclear. V was trimmed by 2 bases and J by 4 bases, leaving 11 bases between them. The CDR3 has 14 residues. Germline V lookup: CDR1 MGHRA, CDR2 YSYEKL.

This clonotype has a handful of counts. The chain couples TRBV5-1 to TRBJ2-5; possible D gene TRBD2, 5 bases. V lost 0 bases and J 2 bases, leaving 11 bases between the germline ends. From germline, CDR1 is SGHRS and CDR2 YFSETQ. CDR3 length: 15 residues. The CDR3 protein is CASSLAGRGQETQYF. DNA of the CDR3: TGCGCCAGCAGCTTGGCCGGACGGGGTCAAGAGACCCAGTACTTC.

This clonotype occurred a few times. This chain links TRBV7-2 with TRBJ2-7; a possible D gene is TRBD2 (5 bases). This CDR3 region has 13 residues. V was shortened by 0 bases and J by 7 bases, with 10 bases between the two germline ends. In germline, CDR1 is SGHTA, CDR2 FQGNSA. The CDR3 region has the DNA TGTGCCAGCAGCTTAGCATATTCGGGAGAGCAGTACTTC. Translated, it gives CASSLAYSGEQYF. Full variable domain (missing parts from reference TRBV7-2 and TRBJ2-7): GAGVSQSPSNKVTEKGKDVELRCDPISGHTALYWYRQSLGQGLEFLIYFQGNSAPDKSGLPSDRFSAERTGGSVSTLTIQRTQQEDSAVYLCASSLAYSGEQYFGPGTRLTVT.

This clonotype appeared a few times. This chain joins TRBV6-5 and TRBJ2-7, with a possible D match to TRBD2 (5 bases). Germline V gene sequence: CDR1 MNHEY, CDR2 SVGAGI. The CDR3 consists of 12 residues. V was trimmed by 5 bases and J by 9 bases, leaving 14 bases between them. The CDR3 sequence is CASSPYSGGQYF. The CDR3 DNA reads TGTGCCAGCAGTCCCTACTCCGGAGGGCAGTACTTC.

At least ten counts were recorded for this clonotype. The J gene is TRBJ1-2, the V gene TRBV28; TRBD1 agrees at 12 bases. After removal of 6 bases from V and 3 bases from J, the junction contained 11 bases not matched to a gene. CDR1 is MDHEN, CDR2 SYDVKM, per germline. This CDR3 is 17 amino acids long. The CDR3 spells CASRPPGTGGAYYGYTF. CDR3 coding DNA: TGTGCCAGCAGGCCCCCCGGGACAGGGGGCGCGTACTATGGCTACACCTTC.

This clonotype has only a few counts. The genes are TRBV2 and TRBJ2-5; D may match TRBD1 or TRBD2 (6 bases each). In germline, CDR1 is SNHLY, CDR2 FYNNEI. The CDR3 is made up of 14 amino acids. Trimming cost V 4 bases and J 3 bases, with 12 bases left between them. This CDR3 reads CASSVSGAEETQYF. The CDR3 coding sequence is TGTGCCAGCAGTGTCTCGGGGGCCGAAGAGACCCAGTACTTC. The entire variable domain, with the rest obtained from reference TRBV2 and TRBJ2-5, is as follows: EPEVTQTPSHQVTQMGQEVILRCVPISNHLYFYWYRQILGQKVEFLVSFYNNEISEKSEIFDDQFSVERPDGSNFTLKIRSTKLEDSAMYFCASSVSGAEETQYFGPGTRLLVL.

This clonotype has a count of ten or more. This chain uses TRBV5-1 with TRBJ2-2; perhaps TRBD2 as D (5 bases). The V end was cut by 1 base, the J end by 7 bases, with 8 bases between. CDR1 SGHRS and CDR2 YFSETQ come from the germline V gene. This CDR3 spans 13 amino acids. In nucleotides, the CDR3 is TGCGCCAGCAGCTTGATCGGGATCGGGGAGCTGTTTTTT. Translation: CASSLIGIGELFF.

The sample holds many counts of this clonotype. The rearrangement joins TRBV29-1 to TRBJ2-1; 8 bases are shared with TRBD1. This CDR3 is 14 amino acids long. Trimming took 4 bases from V and 6 from J; bases not matched to a gene: 8. In germline, CDR1 is SQVTM, CDR2 ANQGSEA. The CDR3 DNA is TGCAGCGTTGGGGGGCAGGGGGCGATCAATGAGCAGTTCTTC. Translated, it gives CSVGGQGAINEQFF.

This clonotype was found many times. This sequence joins TRBV7-3 and TRBJ1-6, with 7 positions matching TRBD1. The CDR3 is made up of 14 amino acids. V gave up 5 bases and J gave up 7 bases; unmatched junction bases: 5. Germline-derived CDR1 and CDR2 are SGHTA and FQGTGA. The CDR3 sequence: CASSTGTENSPLHF. In DNA, the CDR3 is TGTGCCAGCAGCACCGGGACAGAGAATTCACCCCTCCACTTT. Full variable domain (outside the CDR3, taken from reference TRBV7-3 and TRBJ1-6): GAGVSQTPSNKVTEKGKYVELRCDPISGHTALYWYRQSLGQGPEFLIYFQGTGAADDSGLPNDRFFAVRPEGSVSTLKIQRTERGDSAVYLCASSTGTENSPLHFGNGTRLTVT.

V and J are TRBV11-2 and TRBJ1-3; no firm D call. V lost 5 bases and J lost 5, with 16 bases in between. This CDR3 spans 15 amino acids. Germline CDR1 reads SGHAT; CDR2 reads FQNNGV. CDR3 protein: CASSESAGTRNTIYF. As DNA, the CDR3 is TGTGCCAGCAGCGAGTCGGCAGGCACACGAAACACCATATATTTT.

This clonotype was found many times. This rearrangement joins TRBV14 to TRBJ2-7; 7 nucleotides line up with TRBD1. V was clipped by 2 bases and J by 5 bases; unmatched bases: 9. The CDR3 is made up of 15 amino acids. Germline values: CDR1 SGHDN, CDR2 FVKESK. The CDR3 nucleotides read TGTGCCAGCAGCCAATTTCTCATGACAGGGCACGAGCAGTACTTC. Translated: CASSQFLMTGHEQYF.

The V and J genes are TRBV12-5 and TRBJ1-1; 7 bases agree with TRBD1. CDR1 and CDR2 (germline): LGHNT, FRNRAP. The CDR3 has 15 amino acids. J gave up 4 bases and V 1 base, and 6 bases lay outside the gene matches. This chain's CDR3 is CASGLALTGSTEAFF. CDR3 coding DNA: TGTGCTAGTGGTTTGGCCCTGACAGGGTCCACTGAAGCTTTCTTT.

The chain combines TRBV9 with TRBJ1-3; no clear D. Trimming cost V 2 bases and J 4 bases, with 13 bases left between them. Germline CDR1 SGDLS, CDR2 YYNGEE. There are 15 residues in the CDR3. The CDR3 region has the DNA TGTGCCAGCAGCGTCGTCGGATACCCCGGAAACACCATATATTTT. Translated, it gives CASSVVGYPGNTIYF.

The chain uses TRBV28 and TRBJ1-5; TRBD1 is a possible D gene (5 bases). The CDR3 sequence is 18 residues long. The germline V gene has CDR1 MDHEN and CDR2 SYDVKM. The V end was cut by 2 bases, the J end by 4 bases, with 21 bases between. CDR3 sequence: CASSLARRGPLRNQPQHF. CDR3 nucleotide sequence: TGTGCCAGCAGTTTAGCCCGACGGGGCCCGCTTCGGAATCAGCCCCAGCATTTT.